The 30 T cell receptor beta chains below come from one sample, sequenced in a study of spatial heterogeneity in lung cancer. Regarding time point: sample taken at primary tumor resection. TCRdb redid the calling of the 5' RACE reads with MiXCR, one entry per CDR3 protein. The sample shows some 44,000 distinct CDR3 sequences, about an eighth of them seen only once. Sequencing used PBMCs, obtained at surgery. The receptors shown here come from a male donor with early-stage non-small cell lung cancer.

Only a few counts were recorded for this clonotype. The chain recombines TRBV5-1 with TRBJ1-3; D gene unclear. CDR3 length: 15 amino acids. CDR1 SGHRS and CDR2 YFSETQ come from the germline V gene. V lost 4 bases and J 1 base, leaving 12 bases between the germline ends. The CDR3 DNA reads as TGCGCCAGCAGCCCCGACACTTTATCTGGAAACACCATATATTTT. Its protein product is CASSPDTLSGNTIYF.

There are a few counts of this clonotype. The V and J genes are TRBV6-5 and TRBJ2-3; 9 bases are a match to TRBD1. Germline-derived CDR1 and CDR2 are MNHEY and SVGAGI. This CDR3 is built from 14 residues. The ends lost 5 bases at V and 4 bases at J; junction bases unmatched: 4. CDR3 sequence (DNA): TGTGCCAGCAGTGGGGGGACAGGGTCAGATACGCAGTATTTT. Amino acid sequence: CASSGGTGSDTQYF.

V gene TRBV5-1 combines with J gene TRBJ2-7; D is uncertain. Per germline, CDR1 SGHRS and CDR2 YFSETQ. There are 13 residues in the CDR3. Trimming stripped 5 bases from V and 0 bases from J, with 9 bases between. The CDR3 reads CASRRWGSYEQYF. For the CDR3, the DNA is TGCGCCAGCAGGCGGTGGGGCTCCTACGAGCAGTACTTC.

The rearrangement uses TRBV30 and TRBJ1-5, with D possibly TRBD1 on 6 matching bases. The germline V gene has CDR1 GTSNPN and CDR2 SVGIG (reference sequence). V was trimmed by 2 bases and J by 4 bases, leaving 9 bases between them. The CDR3 has 13 residues. The CDR3 sequence: CAWSRDRNQPQHF. The CDR3 DNA follows: TGTGCCTGGAGTAGAGACAGGAATCAGCCCCAGCATTTT. Full variable domain (rest looked up from reference TRBV30 and TRBJ1-5): SQTIHQWPATLVQPVGSPLSLECTVEGTSNPNLYWYRQAAGRGLQLLFYSVGIGQISSEVPQNLSASRPQDRQFILSSKKLLLSDSGFYLCAWSRDRNQPQHFGDGTRLSIL.

The table lists this clonotype with many counts. The chain carries TRBV20-1 and TRBJ1-2, with D possibly TRBD1 on 5 matching bases. Germline CDR1 is DFQATT and CDR2 is SNEGSKA (reference sequence). V shed 2 bases and J shed 8 bases, with 12 bases lying between them. The CDR3 is made up of 12 amino acids. The CDR3 DNA is TGCAGTGCTAGATTACAGGATCCGGGCTACACCTTC. Protein: CSARLQDPGYTF.

The sample holds many counts of this clonotype. In DNA form, the CDR3 reads TGTGCCAGCAGCGTGAACAGCTACAATGAGCAGTTCTTC. Amino acid sequence: CASSVNSYNEQFF. The V and J genes are TRBV9 and TRBJ2-1, with D unresolved. The CDR3 loop spans 13 amino acids. The germline V and J ends were trimmed by 2 bases and 3 bases, with 6 bases remaining between them. Germline V lookup: CDR1 SGDLS, CDR2 YYNGEE.

This clonotype was counted a few times. The genes are TRBV20-1 and TRBJ1-5; 8 nucleotides align to TRBD1. V lost 5 bases, J lost 7 bases, and 10 bases stayed unmatched. CDR1 is DFQATT and CDR2 is SNEGSKA in the germline V gene (reference sequence). This CDR3 has 14 amino acids. The CDR3 reads CSASDRVSGQPQHF. DNA of the CDR3: TGCAGTGCTTCGGACAGGGTAAGCGGGCAGCCCCAGCATTTT.

This clonotype was recorded a few times. The chain links TRBV27 to TRBJ1-1, with a tentative D call TRBD1 (6 bases). CDR1 is MNHEY, CDR2 SMNVEV, per germline (reference sequence). There are 14 residues in the CDR3. V gave up 3 bases and J gave up 2 bases, with 10 bases separating them. The CDR3 DNA is TGTGCCAGCAGTTTCCAGGGGCGAAACACTGAAGCTTTCTTT. Encoded protein: CASSFQGRNTEAFF.

This clonotype was picked up a small number of times. This chain connects TRBV4-2 to TRBJ2-7; 8 bases map to TRBD1. CDR3 length: 15 residues. CDR1 and CDR2 from the germline V gene are LGHNA and YNFKEQ. V lost 4 bases, J lost 4 bases, and 9 bases stayed unmatched. The CDR3 spells CASSPEGTGPYEQYF. The CDR3 coding sequence is TGTGCCAGCAGCCCCGAAGGGACAGGACCATACGAGCAGTACTTC.

The V gene is TRBV7-6, the J gene TRBJ2-7; D remains unclear. CDR3 length: 16 residues. V was cut by 5 bases and J by 0 bases, with 17 bases left in between. Germline CDR1 and CDR2: SGHVS and FNYEAQ. The CDR3, as DNA: TGTGCCAGCAGCCCCCGTGCGGCGCACAGCTCCTACGAGCAGTACTTC. Protein: CASSPRAAHSSYEQYF. Variable domain in full (rest from reference TRBV7-6 and TRBJ2-7): GAGVSQSPRYKVTKRGQDVALRCDPISGHVSLYWYRQALGQGPEFLTYFNYEAQQDKSGLPNDRFSAERPEGSISTLTIQRTEQRDSAMYRCASSPRAAHSSYEQYFGPGTRLTVT.

In this sample, this clonotype turned up a few times. The chain has TRBV5-4 and TRBJ1-4; a weak D match, TRBD1 (5 bases). The germline CDR1 and CDR2 sequences are SGHNT and YYREEE (reference sequence). This CDR3 region has 12 residues. V lost 1 base to trimming and J lost 7 bases, with 5 bases between them. The CDR3 sequence is CASSLRGEKLFF. DNA for the CDR3: TGTGCCAGCAGCTTGAGGGGTGAAAAACTGTTTTTT.

This clonotype appeared a few times. The V and J genes are TRBV12-5 and TRBJ1-2; D is undetermined. This CDR3 has 15 amino acids. Deletions cut 2 bases from V and 6 bases from J, with 16 bases between. The V gene's germline CDR1 is LGHNT and CDR2 FRNRAP. The CDR3 DNA sequence: TGTGCTAGTGGTTTGTACCCCTCCGGGGTAGATGGCTACACCTTC. It specifies CASGLYPSGVDGYTF.

This clonotype was seen many times. V usage is TRBV12-3 or TRBV12-4 and J usage is TRBJ2-7; D may match TRBD1 or TRBD2 (7 bases each). Trimming pared 5 bases from V and 6 bases from J, leaving 23 bases between. The CDR3 has 16 amino acids. Here the CDR3 reads CASSPRGGGKRSEQYF. DNA for the CDR3: TGTGCCAGCAGTCCCCGGGGAGGGGGCAAGAGGTCCGAGCAGTACTTC.

This clonotype was observed a handful of times. The chain recombines TRBV5-1 with TRBJ2-5, with TRBD1 matching 10 bases. CDR1 SGHRS and CDR2 YFSETQ come from the germline V gene. The CDR3 consists of 14 residues. Trimming cost V 4 bases and J 2 bases; bases outside gene matches: 2. CDR3 bases: TGCGCCAGCAGCAGGGGACAGGGGCAAGAGACCCAGTACTTC. As protein: CASSRGQGQETQYF.

The chain links TRBV5-6 to TRBJ2-5, with D perhaps matching TRBD1 (6 bases). The CDR3 is 12 residues long. CDR1 is SGHDT, CDR2 YYEEEE, per germline. The V gene lost 2 bases and the J gene lost 5 bases, with 7 bases spanning the gap. CDR3 sequence (DNA): TGTGCCAGCAGCTTTCAGGGGGAGACCCAGTACTTC. This translates into CASSFQGETQYF.

In this sample, this clonotype turned up many times. V is TRBV12-3 or TRBV12-4 and J is TRBJ1-1, with 9 bases fitting TRBD1. J lost 0 bases, V lost 6 bases, and 17 bases had no gene match. This CDR3 contains 19 residues. In DNA form, the CDR3 reads TGTGCCAGCAGACCCGGGACAGGGTCGGCCGACGCCCTGAACACTGAAGCTTTCTTT. This translates into CASRPGTGSADALNTEAFF.

This clonotype was seen only a few times. This sequence joins TRBV5-1 and TRBJ1-4; 12 nucleotides agree with TRBD1. The CDR3 has 16 residues. Germline CDR1 is SGHRS and CDR2 is YFSETQ. V was clipped by 3 bases and J by 5 bases; unmatched bases: 5. CDR3 protein: CASSWGQGAKNEKLFF. As DNA, the CDR3 is TGCGCCAGCAGCTGGGGACAGGGGGCAAAAAATGAAAAACTGTTTTTT.

In its sample, this clonotype was seen many times. The chain combines TRBV7-2 with TRBJ1-1; D is uncertain. The CDR3 consists of 14 residues. CDR1 and CDR2 (germline): SGHTA, FQGNSA. V lost 4 bases and J lost 1, with 10 bases in between. The CDR3 DNA follows: TGTGCCAGCAGCTATAGTCCAGGGAACACTGAAGCTTTCTTT. Its translation: CASSYSPGNTEAFF.

This clonotype was observed a few times. The V and J genes are TRBV5-1 and TRBJ2-1, with 9 bases fitting TRBD1. Germline V gene lookup returns CDR1 SGHRS and CDR2 YFSETQ. J was trimmed by 2 bases and V by 4 bases; bases with no gene match: 7. The CDR3 loop spans 16 amino acids. Written as DNA, the CDR3 is TGCGCCAGCAGCCCCCAGACAGGGGGAACCTACAATGAGCAGTTCTTC. It translates to CASSPQTGGTYNEQFF.

This clonotype has only a few counts. The gene calls are TRBV21-1 and TRBJ1-1. TRBV21-1 is a pseudogene locus. This CDR3 is built from 16 residues. The CDR3 nucleotides read TGTGCCAGCAGCAAAGATGCCAGATCGAGGAACACTGAAGCTTTCTTT. It is translated as CASSKDARSRNTEAFF.

Only a few counts were recorded for this clonotype. The rearrangement joins TRBV6-1 to TRBJ2-3, with 10 bases that match TRBD2. CDR3 length: 14 residues. J was trimmed by 10 bases and V by 1 base; bases with no gene match: 5. Germline V gives CDR1 MNHNS, CDR2 SASEGT. The CDR3 spells CASSEDTSGVPQYF. The CDR3 DNA follows: TGTGCCAGCAGTGAAGATACTAGCGGGGTGCCGCAGTATTTT.

The rearrangement uses TRBV7-8 and TRBJ2-5; 12 bases match TRBD2. J lost 5 bases, V lost 1 base, and 8 bases had no gene match. Germline loops: CDR1 SGHVS, CDR2 FQNEAQ. The CDR3 loop spans 17 amino acids. The CDR3 here is CASSLVRLAGDFETQYF. CDR3 sequence (DNA): TGTGCCAGCAGCTTAGTGAGACTAGCGGGAGACTTCGAGACCCAGTACTTC.

CDR3 protein: CASSLGLAGTKNIQYF. CDR3 bases: TGCGCCAGCAGCTTGGGACTAGCGGGAACCAAAAACATTCAGTACTTC. The chain carries TRBV5-1 and TRBJ2-4, with 11 positions matching TRBD2. Germline loops: CDR1 SGHRS, CDR2 YFSETQ. V gave up 0 bases and J gave up 2 bases; unmatched junction bases: 1. This CDR3 comprises 16 residues.

The chain employs TRBV5-1 and TRBJ2-5; 8 bases align to TRBD1. In germline, CDR1 is SGHRS, CDR2 YFSETQ. J lost 0 bases, V lost 6 bases, and 13 bases had no gene match. CDR3 length equals 17 residues. CDR3 in DNA: TGCGCCAGCATACCCGGCCAGGGGGCCCTATACCAAGAGACCCAGTACTTC. Its translation is CASIPGQGALYQETQYF.

The chain joins TRBV4-1 to TRBJ2-5; the match to TRBD2 covers 16 bases. Trimming at V came to 5 bases and at J to 5 bases, leaving 8 bases not matched to a gene. CDR1 and CDR2 (germline): MGHRA, YSYEKL. The CDR3 has 17 residues. CDR3 amino acids: CASSFGTSGRARETQYF. For the CDR3, the DNA is TGCGCCAGCAGCTTCGGGACTAGCGGGAGGGCCCGGGAGACCCAGTACTTC.

The CDR3 loop is CASSLTRHNEQFF. For the CDR3, the DNA is TGTGCCAGCAGTTTAACTAGACACAATGAGCAGTTCTTC. V usage is TRBV28 and J usage is TRBJ2-1; perhaps TRBD2 as D (5 bases). The CDR3 loop spans 13 amino acids. Per the germline V gene, CDR1 is MDHEN and CDR2 is SYDVKM. Trimming stripped 2 bases from V and 5 bases from J, with 7 bases between.

The chain employs TRBV9 and TRBJ2-3; 10 bases fit TRBD2. Looked up from germline, CDR1 is SGDLS and CDR2 is YYNGEE. The CDR3 has 17 residues. V was pared by 0 bases and J by 5 bases, with 9 bases of the junction left unmatched. DNA for the CDR3: TGTGCCAGCAGCGTAGGAGCGGGAGGGCGGACGGGAGATACGCAGTATTTT. Amino acids: CASSVGAGGRTGDTQYF.

Only a few counts were recorded for this clonotype. The rearrangement joins TRBV5-1 to TRBJ2-5; possible D gene TRBD1, 6 bases. The germline V gene encodes CDR1 SGHRS and CDR2 YFSETQ. The CDR3 has 15 residues. Trimming pared 4 bases from V and 2 bases from J, leaving 15 bases between. This CDR3 reads CASSANTGSQETQYF. DNA for the CDR3: TGCGCCAGCAGCGCAAACACAGGGTCGCAAGAGACCCAGTACTTC.

This clonotype has a count of ten or more. J is TRBJ2-1 and V is TRBV7-9, with 7 bases identical to TRBD2. The CDR3 extends over 17 amino acids. Germline V gene data show CDR1 as SEHNR and CDR2 as FQNEAQ (reference sequence). J lost 4 bases, V lost 2 bases, and 11 bases had no gene match. The CDR3 region is CASSLPLRLAVYNEQFF. CDR3 sequence (DNA): TGTGCCAGCAGCTTACCCCTCCGGCTAGCGGTTTACAATGAGCAGTTCTTC.

This clonotype is medium-sized in the sample. The chain joins TRBV5-1 to TRBJ2-1; D uncertain. The CDR3 has 12 residues. In germline, CDR1 is SGHRS, CDR2 YFSETQ. Deletions cut 7 bases from V and 8 bases from J, with 13 bases between. The DNA for the CDR3 is TGCGCCAGCTGGTCATTCCAAGATGAGCAGTTCTTC. Protein: CASWSFQDEQFF.